The sequence of this T cell receptor beta chain was determined in a study of type 1 and type 2 diabetes patients. The CDR3 totals 16 residues. Looked up from germline, CDR1 is MNHEY and CDR2 is SMNVEV (reference sequence). PCR was run on genomic DNA. The TCR beta CDR3 region was amplified using 30 forward and 13 reverse primers. TCRdb processed the multiplex PCR reads anew with MiXCR; each CDR3 protein has one entry. The sample holds fewer than 300,000 distinct CDR3 sequences, 45% to 60% seen once. This rearrangement joins TRBV27 to TRBJ2-7, with 7 bases that match TRBD2. The J call may be incorrect, as the DNA end agrees better with TRBJ2-5. The origin of this receptor is a man between 18 and 35 years old with type 2 diabetes. The sample consisted of peripheral blood mononuclear cells (PBMCs). The CDR3 protein is CASSLAGRGFTETQYF. DNA for the CDR3: TGTGCCAGCAGTTTGGCGGGGAGGGGCTTCACAGAGACCCAGTACTTC.